The rows below give T cell receptor beta chains drawn from one sample of a study of cytomegalovirus exposure and HLA in healthy donors. Measured with immunoSEQ multiplex PCR; TCRdb has only the in-frame clones, and not every one. This sample has about 55,000 clones, with about 93% found just once. Sequencing used PBMCs. The receptors here all came from a man aged 18 to 35 in good health and CMV-seronegative. CDR3s include the opening cysteine and the closing phenylalanine or tryptophan. A D gene is named only where the DNA matches it firmly. Clone size appears in some rows only: once, few, many, or a class for an expanded clone.

>-|TRBJ2-7|TRBD1|TRBV6-5
CASSPRQGPHEQYF
TGTGCCAGCAGTCCCCGACAGGGTCCCCACGAGCAGTACTTC
>-|TRBJ1-2|-|TRBV5-6
CASSLARGGMGSDTF
TGTGCCAGCAGCTTGGCCCGAGGGGGTATGGGCTCGGACACCTTC
>-|TRBJ2-1|TRBD1|TRBV9
CASSPDRGSNGEQFF
TGTGCCAGCAGCCCGGACAGGGGGAGCAATGGCGAGCAGTTCTTC
>-|TRBJ1-1|-|TRBV5-1
CASTMPGGTEAFF
TGCGCCAGCACCATGCCCGGGGGCACTGAAGCTTTCTTT
>-|TRBJ2-4|TRBD1|TRBV2
CATAGGEGTKNIQYF
TGTGCCACCGCAGGGGGCGAGGGGACCAAAAACATTCAGTACTTC
>-|TRBJ2-7|TRBD1|TRBV5-5
CASSRTGTVSYEQYF
TGTGCCAGCAGCCGTACCGGGACAGTCTCCTACGAGCAGTACTTC
>-|TRBJ2-1|-|TRBV19
CASSILETNFYNEQFF
TGTGCCAGTAGTATTCTGGAGACCAATTTTTACAATGAGCAGTTCTTC
>-|TRBJ2-2|TRBD2|TRBV7-9
CASSDPRLAGVTGELFF
TGTGCCAGCAGCGACCCGCGGCTAGCGGGAGTCACCGGGGAGCTGTTTTTT
>-|TRBJ2-2|-|TRBV6-5
CASSPRVTGELFF
TGTGCCAGCAGTCCTCGTGTCACCGGGGAGCTGTTTTTT
>-|TRBJ2-2|-|TRBV5-6
CASSFLTVAGNTGELFF
TGTGCCAGCAGCTTCCTTACGGTGGCAGGGAACACCGGGGAGCTGTTTTTT
>-|TRBJ2-7|-|TRBV6-4
CASSDPGAYEQYF
TGTGCCAGCAGTGACCCAGGGGCCTACGAGCAGTACTTC
>-|TRBJ1-2|TRBD1|TRBV28
CASSSRLGRTGGLSLYGYTF
TGTGCCAGCAGTTCACGGTTGGGACGGACAGGGGGCCTATCCCTTTATGGCTACACCTTC
>once|TRBJ2-3|-|TRBV5-4
CASSLRRTSGIPDTQYF
TGTGCCAGCAGCTTAAGAAGAACATCAGGTATTCCGGATACGCAGTATTTT
>-|TRBJ1-2|TRBD1|TRBV18
CASSPQQGENYGYTF
TGTGCCAGCTCACCACAGCAGGGGGAAAACTATGGCTACACCTTC
>-|TRBJ2-1|-|TRBV7-2
CASSPLGAGNNEQFF
TGTGCCAGCAGCCCCCTCGGGGCGGGGAACAATGAGCAGTTCTTC
>-|TRBJ1-2|TRBD1|TRBV6-4
CASSDSTGAGYTF
TGTGCCAGCAGTGACTCGACAGGGGCTGGCTACACCTTC
>-|TRBJ2-7|TRBD2|TRBV11-2
CASSLGTSFNEQYF
TGTGCCAGCAGCTTAGGGACTAGCTTCAACGAGCAGTACTTC
>-|TRBJ1-1|-|TRBV10-3
CAISEYDSPNTEAFF
TGTGCCATCAGTGAATATGACAGTCCCAACACTGAAGCTTTCTTT
>-|TRBJ2-5|-|TRBV6-6
CASSYSTGRGQETQYF
TGTGCCAGCAGTTACTCGACCGGCAGAGGACAAGAGACCCAGTACTTC
>-|TRBJ1-3|TRBD1|TRBV9
CASSVGQGGNTIYF
TGTGCCAGCAGCGTCGGACAGGGTGGAAACACCATATATTTT
>-|TRBJ2-5|TRBD2|TRBV25-1
CASSEYGLAEETQYF
TGTGCCAGCAGTGAATATGGACTAGCGGAAGAGACCCAGTACTTC
>-|TRBJ1-3|-|TRBV15
CATSREAGRGNTIYF
TGTGCCACCAGCAGAGAAGCCGGTCGTGGAAACACCATATATTTT
>once|TRBJ2-3|TRBD1|TRBV15
CATSPGTGDDTQYF
TGTGCCACCAGCCCCGGGACAGGGGACGATACGCAGTATTTT
>once|TRBJ2-6|-|TRBV28
CASRVGGRGLYSGANVLTF
TGTGCCAGCAGGGTAGGAGGTCGCGGACTCTACTCTGGGGCCAACGTCCTGACTTTC
>-|TRBJ2-5|TRBD2|TRBV28
CASSLTSGGQETQYF
TGTGCCAGCAGTTTAACTAGCGGGGGGCAAGAGACCCAGTACTTC
>-|TRBJ1-1|-|TRBV5-8
CASSLYYTEAFF
TGTGCCAGCAGCTTATATTACACTGAAGCTTTCTTT
>-|TRBJ2-1|TRBD2|TRBV5-6
CASSSGLAAYNEQFF
TGTGCCAGCAGCTCAGGACTAGCGGCATACAATGAGCAGTTCTTC
>-|TRBJ2-2|TRBD2|TRBV13
CASSSAGASTGELFF
TGTGCCAGCAGCTCAGCGGGAGCAAGCACCGGGGAGCTGTTTTTT